The source of this T cell receptor (beta chain) is a study of blood T cell repertoires in COVID-19. Turning to the study itself: Some COVID-19 samples were acute and others convalescent; all came from the United States, Italy and Spain. PBMCs, B-cell-depleted T cells, or T cells were the source of the cDNA or gDNA that made up the material.

In the original workflow: From reference gene primer amplification, estimates of nucleated cell counts were derived. The method was immunoSEQ multiplex PCR; TCRdb's version includes in-frame clones alone and lacks a portion of them. That table furnishes V, J and clone size, whereas the DNA furnished D and trimming. Seen here are about 83,000 clones, around nine tenths observed once, and the top ten hold approximately 15%. The V gene's germline CDR1 is SGHAT and CDR2 FQDESV (reference sequence). V gave up 4 bases and J gave up 4 bases; unmatched junction bases: 11. This CDR3 is 16 amino acids long. The rearrangement links TRBV11-1 to TRBJ2-3; TRBD2 matches 7 bases. The sequencing input was peripheral blood. The receptor was isolated from a woman aged 80 or over with active or convalescent COVID-19. The DNA of the CDR3 is TGTGCCAGCAGCTATTGGGGGGGGGATCGGGCAGATACGCAGTATTTT. This gives the protein CASSYWGGDRADTQYF.